These T cell receptor beta chains were read from a single sample in a study of blood T cell repertoires in COVID-19. TCRdb's copy holds only in-frame clones and misses some; the assay was immunoSEQ multiplex PCR. The data show around 97,000 clones, about four fifths seen once. Sequenced material: peripheral blood. Receptors were obtained from a human donor in a cohort sampled during active COVID-19. Each CDR3 is given with its conserved first and last residue. The D gene is left open where the match is weak. Rows give clone size only sometimes, using once, few, many, or a class for an expanded clone.

d_call	v_call	clone_size	j_call	cdr3_aa	cdr3_nt
-	TRBV28	-	TRBJ1-2	CASSLYGGYTF	TGTGCCAGCAGTTTATACGGGGGCTACACCTTC
-	TRBV5-6	-	TRBJ1-3	CASSLLSGANTIYF	TGTGCCAGCAGCTTGTTATCGGGTGCGAACACCATATATTTT
-	TRBV27	few	TRBJ2-1	CASSPGVGATNEQFF	TGTGCCAGCAGTCCCGGGGTGGGGGCGACGAATGAGCAGTTCTTC
-	TRBV6-5	-	TRBJ2-2	CASSNRVGTGELFF	TGTGCCAGCAGCAACAGGGTGGGAACCGGGGAGCTGTTTTTT
-	TRBV5-6	-	TRBJ2-7	CASSPGRDSTYEQYF	TGTGCCAGCAGCCCCGGAAGAGACAGCACCTACGAGCAGTACTTC
TRBD1	TRBV19	-	TRBJ1-5	CASSLTGGGNQPQHF	TGTGCCAGTAGTTTGACAGGGGGAGGCAATCAGCCCCAGCATTTT
TRBD2	TRBV12-3/TRBV12-4	-	TRBJ2-3	CASSASAGAQYF	TGTGCCAGCTCAGCCTCGGCGGGGGCGCAGTATTTT
TRBD2	TRBV27	-	TRBJ2-3	CASSLGQRGGPDTQYF	TGTGCCAGCAGTTTGGGCCAGCGGGGGGGCCCAGATACGCAGTATTTT
-	TRBV2	once	TRBJ1-2	CASSGSGFGSGYTF	TGTGCCAGCAGTGGATCAGGGTTTGGAAGTGGCTACACCTTC
-	TRBV5-1	-	TRBJ1-1	CASSKGGGTEAFF	TGCGCCAGCAGCAAAGGGGGGGGCACTGAAGCTTTCTTT
-	TRBV27	few	TRBJ1-5	CASSFGAGFQPQHF	TGTGCCAGCAGTTTCGGGGCGGGGTTTCAGCCCCAGCATTTT
-	TRBV29-1	few	TRBJ2-3	CSVEYYTDTQYF	TGCAGCGTTGAGTATTACACAGATACGCAGTATTTT
-	TRBV27	-	TRBJ1-2	CASSLSQERSNYGYTF	TGTGCCAGCAGTTTATCCCAGGAACGCTCTAACTATGGCTACACCTTC
-	TRBV3-1/TRBV3-2	-	TRBJ2-1	CASSQDLTPSYNEQFF	TGTGCCAGCAGCCAGGACTTGACACCCTCCTACAATGAGCAGTTCTTC
-	TRBV6-5	-	TRBJ1-5	CATGGVNQPQHF	TGTGCCACCGGGGGAGTCAATCAGCCCCAGCATTTT
-	TRBV7-9	-	TRBJ2-4	CASSNRGIAKNIQYF	TGTGCCAGCAGCAATCGGGGGATAGCCAAAAACATTCAGTACTTC
TRBD2	TRBV13	-	TRBJ2-3	CASSLRVAGGSDTQYF	TGTGCCAGCAGCTTACGGGTAGCGGGGGGGTCAGATACGCAGTATTTT
-	TRBV24-1	-	TRBJ2-2	CATSDSSFQNTGELFF	TGTGCCACCAGTGATTCTAGCTTCCAAAACACCGGGGAGCTGTTTTTT
-	TRBV7-9	-	TRBJ1-3	CASSSRGSGNTIYF	TGTGCCAGCAGCTCCAGGGGCTCTGGAAACACCATATATTTT
-	TRBV5-4	-	TRBJ2-5	CASSLDLTGGGETQYF	TGTGCCAGCAGCTTGGACCTGACGGGGGGCGGGGAGACCCAGTACTTC
-	TRBV2	-	TRBJ2-5	CASRGRDSQGTQYF	TGTGCCAGCAGGGGACGGGACTCTCAAGGTACCCAGTACTTC
-	TRBV6-2/TRBV6-3	-	TRBJ2-5	CASSPVRETQYF	TGTGCCAGCAGTCCCGTGCGAGAGACCCAGTACTTC
TRBD1	TRBV2	-	TRBJ2-5	CASNRDRQETQYF	TGTGCCAGCAATAGGGACAGACAAGAGACCCAGTACTTC
TRBD1	TRBV19	-	TRBJ2-3	CATRSPSDRVWTKDTQYF	TGTGCCACCCGTTCCCCCAGTGACAGGGTTTGGACGAAAGATACGCAGTATTTT
-	TRBV4-1	-	TRBJ1-5	CASSQAAAVGSNQPQHF	TGCGCCAGCAGCCAAGCGGCCGCGGTCGGGAGCAATCAGCCCCAGCATTTT
-	TRBV5-1	-	TRBJ1-4	CASSGQGTNEKLFF	TGCGCCAGCAGCGGTCAGGGAACTAATGAAAAACTGTTTTTT
-	TRBV9	-	TRBJ1-1	CASSARVDGHANTEAFF	TGTGCCAGCAGCGCAAGGGTGGATGGACACGCGAACACTGAAGCTTTCTTT
-	TRBV3-1/TRBV3-2	-	TRBJ1-1	CASSQTRDEAFF	TGTGCCAGCAGCCAAACCCGCGATGAAGCTTTCTTT
TRBD2	TRBV6-4	-	TRBJ2-1	CASSATSGGAHEQFF	TGTGCCAGCAGCGCCACTAGCGGGGGGGCCCATGAGCAGTTCTTC
TRBD1	TRBV20-1	-	TRBJ2-5	CSASGDRAKTQYF	TGCAGTGCTAGTGGGGACAGGGCAAAGACCCAGTACTTC
-	TRBV18	-	TRBJ2-3	CASSRLTVNPQDTQYF	TGTGCCAGCTCTCGGCTGACAGTTAACCCACAGGATACGCAGTATTTT
TRBD2	TRBV19	-	TRBJ2-1	CASSGGLAGGRDEQFF	TGTGCCAGTAGTGGCGGACTAGCGGGGGGGAGGGATGAGCAGTTCTTC
-	TRBV20-1	-	TRBJ2-5	CSASATGQETQYF	TGCAGTGCTAGTGCGACAGGCCAAGAGACCCAGTACTTC
-	TRBV7-2	-	TRBJ1-2	CASSLVGGVYGYTF	TGTGCCAGCAGCTTAGTGGGAGGGGTTTACGGCTACACCTTC
-	TRBV6-2/TRBV6-3	-	TRBJ2-6	CASSPSGPPSGANVLTF	TGTGCCAGCAGCCCAAGCGGGCCCCCCTCTGGGGCCAACGTCCTGACTTTC
-	TRBV18	few	TRBJ2-7	CASSPIAREQYF	TGTGCCAGCTCACCTATAGCTCGCGAGCAGTACTTC
-	TRBV7-9	-	TRBJ1-5	CASTGSGGKGNQPQHF	TGTGCCAGCACAGGATCGGGGGGGAAAGGCAATCAGCCCCAGCATTTT
-	TRBV4-3	-	TRBJ2-1	CASSQDSGGALDNEQFF	TGCGCCAGCAGCCAAGATAGTGGGGGCGCGCTCGACAATGAGCAGTTCTTC